The 28 T cell receptor beta chains reported below all come from one sample, sequenced in a study of T cell responses to AZD1222 COVID-19 vaccine. Method: immunoSEQ multiplex PCR; TCRdb's copy keeps in-frame clones and lacks some. Of under 150,000 clones listed, roughly 93% are singletons. Sequencing used peripheral blood, obtained on day 0 of AZD1222 vaccination. These receptors all come from an adult in good health.

This clone was observed a few times. This chain uses TRBV6-4 with TRBJ2-2; TRBD1 agrees at 9 bases. The CDR3 has 16 amino acids. In germline, CDR1 is MRHNA, CDR2 SNTAGT. CDR3 sequence: CDPLSWGQGVTGELFF. For the CDR3, the DNA is TGTGACCCGTTATCGTGGGGACAGGGTGTCACCGGGGAGCTGTTTTTT.

J is TRBJ2-5 and V is TRBV11-3; D gene uncertain. Between the trimmed V and J ends, which lost 1 base and 1 base, there was a span of 4 bases. CDR3 size: 13 residues. Germline loops: CDR1 SGHNT, CDR2 YENEEA. The CDR3 is CASSLGVQETQYF. CDR3 bases: TGTGCCAGCAGCTTAGGGGTCCAAGAGACCCAGTACTTC.

The V and J genes are TRBV18 and TRBJ2-7; D is possibly TRBD2 (5 bases). The germline V gene has CDR1 KGHSH and CDR2 LQKENI. V lost 3 bases and J 3 bases, leaving 12 bases between the germline ends. The CDR3 runs 14 residues. CDR3 sequence (DNA): TGTGCCAGCTCACCGTCGGGGTTGGGCTACGAGCAGTACTTC. This encodes CASSPSGLGYEQYF.

The rearrangement links TRBV7-6 to TRBJ1-6, with 7 nucleotides matching TRBD1. Germline-derived CDR1 and CDR2 are SGHVS and FNYEAQ. V trimming: 6 bases; J trimming: 3 bases; junction bases outside the gene matches: 5. The CDR3 length is 15 residues. CDR3 coding DNA: TGTGCCAGCAGTCCCGGGACAGACTATAATTCACCCCTCCACTTT. Translating gives CASSPGTDYNSPLHF.

The chain is built from TRBV7-6 and TRBJ2-5, with D possibly TRBD2 on 6 matching bases. The CDR3 runs to 15 residues. The germline gives CDR1 SGHVS, CDR2 FNYEAQ. With 3 bases removed from V and 2 bases from J, the gap between germline ends came to 13 bases. The CDR3 DNA sequence: TGTGCCAGCAGCTTGGGCGGGACGTTTCAAGAGACCCAGTACTTC. Translated, it gives CASSLGGTFQETQYF. Full variable domain (missing parts from reference TRBV7-6 and TRBJ2-5): GAGVSQSPRYKVTKRGQDVALRCDPISGHVSLYWYRQALGQGPEFLTYFNYEAQQDKSGLPNDRFSAERPEGSISTLTIQRTEQRDSAMYRCASSLGGTFQETQYFGPGTRLLVL.

This clone was counted a single time. This chain joins TRBV5-6 and TRBJ2-1; 7 bases are a match to TRBD1. The trim removed 5 bases at V and 5 bases at J, leaving 10 bases unmatched. From germline, CDR1 is SGHDT and CDR2 YYEEEE. This CDR3 comprises 15 residues. As DNA, the CDR3 is TGTGCCAGCAGTTCAAGGGGGCAGTACGACAATGAGCAGTTCTTC. It codes for CASSSRGQYDNEQFF.

CDR3 in DNA: TGTGCCAGCAGTCAGCTAGGGGGGGGGAACACTGAAGCTTTCTTT. It translates to CASSQLGGGNTEAFF. This sequence joins TRBV6-5 and TRBJ1-1, with D tentatively TRBD1 (6 bases). Germline CDR1 MNHEY, CDR2 SVGAGI. This CDR3 has 15 amino acids. Trimming stripped 5 bases from V and 1 base from J, with 14 bases between.

The chain employs TRBV6-1 and TRBJ1-1, with 10 nucleotides matching TRBD1. Looked up from germline, CDR1 is MNHNS and CDR2 is SASEGT. V shed 3 bases and J 2 bases; nucleotides not matched to a gene: 9. There are 17 residues in the CDR3. The CDR3 DNA follows: TGTGCCAGCAGTGACCAGACAGGGGGCTCACCCAACACTGAAGCTTTCTTT. Residues: CASSDQTGGSPNTEAFF.

The CDR3 spells CASRRDSMDEQYF. The DNA for the CDR3 is TGTGCCAGTAGACGGGACAGTATGGACGAGCAGTACTTC. This rearrangement joins TRBV19 to TRBJ2-7; TRBD1 matches 7 bases. This CDR3 contains 13 residues. Per germline, CDR1 LNHDA and CDR2 SQIVND (reference sequence). Trimming cost V 6 bases and J 5 bases; bases outside gene matches: 7. Variable domain in full (rest from reference TRBV19 and TRBJ2-7): DGGITQSPKYLFRKEGQNVTLSCEQNLNHDAMYWYRQDPGQGLRLIYYSQIVNDFQKGDIAEGYSVSREKKESFPLTVTSAQKNPTAFYLCASRRDSMDEQYFGPGTRLTVT.

J is TRBJ2-3 and V is TRBV11-3; no firm D call. This CDR3 has 16 amino acids. Germline V CDR1 and CDR2: SGHNT, YENEEA. Trimming stripped 4 bases from V and 6 bases from J, with 20 bases between. This CDR3 reads CASSSSGLGGMDTQYF. Here the CDR3 DNA reads TGTGCCAGCAGCTCGTCCGGCCTTGGCGGAATGGATACGCAGTATTTT.

V gene TRBV10-3 combines with J gene TRBJ2-2; tentatively, D is TRBD1 (6 bases). Germline V gene data show CDR1 as ENHRY and CDR2 as SYGVKD. The CDR3 extends over 17 amino acids. The V and J ends lost 0 bases and 4 bases respectively, with 15 bases between them. CDR3 in amino acids: CAISESTRGVGTGELFF. For the CDR3, the DNA is TGTGCCATCAGTGAGTCGACCAGGGGCGTCGGCACCGGGGAGCTGTTTTTT.

The V call is TRBV7-2, the J call TRBJ2-2; 7 bases are shared with TRBD1. This CDR3 is built from 16 residues. CDR1 SGHTA and CDR2 FQGNSA come from the germline V gene. V lost 1 base and J lost 5; bases outside the gene matches: 7. The CDR3 DNA reads as TGTGCCAGCAGCTTAGGACTCAGGGGGTCAACCGGGGAGCTGTTTTTT. Translating gives CASSLGLRGSTGELFF.

This chain connects TRBV5-4 to TRBJ1-1; D not certain. This CDR3 has 14 residues. The V end was cut by 3 bases, the J end by 6 bases, with 15 bases between. CDR1 and CDR2 from the germline V gene are SGHNT and YYREEE (reference sequence). CDR3 sequence: CASSYRASGAEAFF. In nucleotides, the CDR3 is TGTGCCAGCAGCTACCGGGCCTCCGGGGCTGAAGCTTTCTTT.

The genes are TRBV9 and TRBJ1-1, with D possibly TRBD1 on 5 matching bases. V was trimmed by 3 bases and J by 1 base, leaving 10 bases between them. This CDR3 is built from 14 residues. Germline lookup yields CDR1 SGDLS and CDR2 YYNGEE. CDR3 loop: CASSAGPSNTEAFF. CDR3 bases: TGTGCCAGCAGCGCGGGACCGTCGAACACTGAAGCTTTCTTT.

The chain uses TRBV6-6 and TRBJ1-5, with D perhaps TRBD1 (5 bases). The CDR3 has 16 residues. Germline V gene lookup returns CDR1 MNHNY and CDR2 SVGAGI (reference sequence). V lost 5 bases and J 0 bases, leaving 14 bases between the germline ends. CDR3 region: CASSPLTAYSNQPQHF. The CDR3 nucleotides read TGTGCCAGCAGTCCCTTGACAGCCTATAGCAATCAGCCCCAGCATTTT.

The rearrangement links TRBV6-4 to TRBJ1-1; 9 bases are a match to TRBD1. Germline-derived CDR1 and CDR2 are MRHNA and SNTAGT. The CDR3 contains 17 residues. The V gene end was trimmed by 3 bases and the J gene end by 0 bases; junction bases not matched to a gene: 8. The CDR3 reads CASSETGGQIVNTEAFF. The CDR3 nucleotides read TGTGCCAGCAGTGAAACAGGGGGCCAGATCGTGAACACTGAAGCTTTCTTT.

This chain connects TRBV27 to TRBJ1-4; D unresolved. Germline assignment: CDR1 MNHEY and CDR2 SMNVEV (reference sequence). The CDR3 has 14 amino acids. V lost 2 bases and J lost 11, with 15 bases in between. The CDR3 protein is CASSLKASAAKLFF. For the CDR3, the DNA is TGTGCCAGCAGTTTAAAGGCCTCGGCGGCGAAACTGTTTTTT.

Here the CDR3 DNA reads TGTGCCAGCAGCCCGGGATACGAGCAGTACTTC. It yields the protein CASSPGYEQYF. The rearrangement joins TRBV14 to TRBJ2-7, with a weak D call TRBD2 (5 bases). CDR3 length: 11 amino acids. Germline CDR1 and CDR2: SGHDN and FVKESK. Trimming removed 4 bases from V and 4 bases from J, with 5 bases in between. Filled out from reference TRBV14 and TRBJ2-7, the complete variable domain reads EAGVTQFPSHSVIEKGQTVTLRCDPISGHDNLYWYRRVMGKEIKFLLHFVKESKQDESGMPNNRFLAERTGGTYSTLKVQPAELEDSGVYFCASSPGYEQYFGPGTRLTVT.

The chain has TRBV6-9 and TRBJ2-2; a possible D gene is TRBD2 (5 bases). Trimming removed 6 bases at V and 3 bases at J, with 17 bases between. The CDR3 is 16 amino acids. Per the germline V gene, CDR1 is MNHGY and CDR2 is SVAAGI. CDR3 sequence: CASSPSRAFYTGELFF. The CDR3, as DNA: TGTGCCAGCAGCCCATCGCGGGCCTTTTACACCGGGGAGCTGTTTTTT.

The J gene is TRBJ1-1, the V gene TRBV5-1; D not certain. CDR1 SGHRS and CDR2 YFSETQ come from the germline V gene. The CDR3 has 14 amino acids. Deletions cut 0 bases from V and 1 base from J, with 7 bases between. CDR3 coding DNA: TGCGCCAGCAGCTTGGCCGGGTGGAACACTGAAGCTTTCTTT. Translated, it gives CASSLAGWNTEAFF.

The V and J genes are TRBV7-9 and TRBJ2-5; tentative D call: TRBD2 (6 bases). The germline V and J ends were trimmed by 1 base and 2 bases, with 14 bases remaining between them. The CDR3 is 16 residues long. The V gene's germline CDR1 is SEHNR and CDR2 FQNEAQ (reference sequence). The CDR3 is CASSLGLALLQETQYF. The CDR3 DNA sequence: TGTGCCAGCAGCTTAGGCCTAGCGTTGTTACAAGAGACCCAGTACTTC.

The genes are TRBV29-1 and TRBJ2-5; the D call may be TRBD1 or TRBD2 (6 bases each). Trimming shortened V by 6 bases and J by 5 bases, and 28 bases separated the two germline ends. The CDR3 length is 17 residues. Germline loops: CDR1 SQVTM, CDR2 ANQGSEA. The CDR3 bases are TGCAGCGTACCCCCCGGGGGCGGAGTGCTGCTGCGGGAGACCCAGTACTTC. Amino acid sequence: CSVPPGGGVLLRETQYF. The variable domain in full, with the rest retrieved from reference TRBV29-1 and TRBJ2-5, is SAVISQKPSRDICQRGTSLTIQCQVDSQVTMMFWYRQQPGQSLTLIATANQGSEATYESGFVIDKFPISRPNLTFSTLTVSNMSPEDSSIYLCSVPPGGGVLLRETQYFGPGTRLLVL.

The chain joins TRBV3-1 (or the pseudogene TRBV3-2) to TRBJ1-4; D possibly corresponds to TRBD1 (5 bases). V lost 0 bases, J lost 12 bases, and 11 bases lay in between. CDR3 length equals 13 residues. The germline V gene has CDR1 LGHDT and CDR2 YNNKEL (reference sequence). In DNA, the CDR3 is TGTGCCAGCAGCCAAGAGGGGGTTGGAGAACTGTTTTTT. Its protein is CASSQEGVGELFF.

The J gene is TRBJ2-5, the V gene TRBV12-3 or TRBV12-4; D ambiguous. The CDR3 totals 12 residues. V was pared by 4 bases and J by 5 bases, with 8 bases between. The CDR3 sequence: CASSYQGETQYF. The CDR3 DNA is TGTGCCAGCAGTTACCAAGGGGAGACCCAGTACTTC.

The J gene is TRBJ1-2, the V gene TRBV19; 8 nucleotides line up with TRBD1. Germline values: CDR1 LNHDA, CDR2 SQIVND (reference sequence). V was clipped by 3 bases and J by 3 bases; unmatched bases: 6. The CDR3 spans 15 residues. The CDR3 here is CASSMSQGAHYGYTF. The CDR3 region has the DNA TGTGCCAGTAGTATGTCGCAGGGGGCGCACTATGGCTACACCTTC.

The chain uses TRBV3-1 (or the pseudogene TRBV3-2) and TRBJ2-1; maybe TRBD1 (5 bases). V lost 0 bases and J lost 2, with 11 bases in between. CDR1 is LGHDT, CDR2 YNNKEL, per germline (reference sequence). The CDR3 has 16 residues. The CDR3 bases are TGTGCCAGCAGCCAAGACAGGGAATGGCCCTACAATGAGCAGTTCTTC. Residues: CASSQDREWPYNEQFF.

In DNA form, the CDR3 reads TGTGCCAGCAGTATGGACAGTCGAAACACCATATATTTT. The encoded protein is CASSMDSRNTIYF. This chain links TRBV6-5 with TRBJ1-3; tentatively, D is TRBD1 (6 bases). Germline V gene data show CDR1 as MNHEY and CDR2 as SVGAGI. This CDR3 contains 13 residues. V was shortened by 5 bases and J by 5 bases, with 10 bases between the two germline ends.

This clone was observed a single time. The chain links TRBV6-5 to TRBJ2-2; D is possibly TRBD1 (5 bases). The CDR3 runs 15 residues. Trimming stripped 7 bases from V and 4 bases from J, with 16 bases between. CDR1 and CDR2 (germline): MNHEY, SVGAGI. CDR3 residues: CASTSGPGRTGELFF. For the CDR3, the DNA is TGTGCCAGCACCTCCGGACCAGGGCGCACCGGGGAGCTGTTTTTT.